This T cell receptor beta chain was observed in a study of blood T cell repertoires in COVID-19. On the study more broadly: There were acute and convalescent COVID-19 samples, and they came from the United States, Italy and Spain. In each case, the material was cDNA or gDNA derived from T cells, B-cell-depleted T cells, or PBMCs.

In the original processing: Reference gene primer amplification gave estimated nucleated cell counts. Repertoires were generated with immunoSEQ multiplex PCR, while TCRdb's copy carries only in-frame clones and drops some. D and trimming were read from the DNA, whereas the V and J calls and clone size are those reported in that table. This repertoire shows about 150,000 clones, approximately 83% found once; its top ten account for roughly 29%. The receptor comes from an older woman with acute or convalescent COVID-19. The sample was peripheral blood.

CDR3 region: CASSSTRLDTGELFF. The CDR3 region has the DNA TGCGCCAGCAGCTCAACCAGACTAGATACCGGGGAGCTGTTTTTT. The rearrangement links TRBV5-1 to TRBJ2-2, with D perhaps TRBD2 (6 bases). The CDR3 is 15 residues long. The V gene's germline CDR1 is SGHRS and CDR2 YFSETQ. V shed 3 bases and J shed 5 bases, with 14 bases lying between them.